The clone carrying this T cell receptor (beta chain) has a count of ten or more. The data stem from a study of early T cells in non-severe SARS-CoV-2 infection. The CDR3 sequence is 15 residues long. V was cut by 5 bases and J by 3 bases, with 16 bases left in between. Germline lookup yields CDR1 SNHLY and CDR2 FYNNEI. Unique molecular identifiers (one per individual cDNA molecule) were attached. Each CDR3 protein gets one entry after TCRdb re-called the 5' RACE reads with MiXCR. The table records 40,000 to 50,000 distinct CDR3 sequences, about 13% of them present only once. The chain joins TRBV2 to TRBJ1-1; D is uncertain. Source material: whole blood. The source is an adult who was a healthcare worker with PCR-confirmed SARS-CoV-2 infection or an uninfected control (not recorded which). For the CDR3, the DNA is TGTGCCAGCAGTCCCGCCCGAGGCTGGGACACTGAAGCTTTCTTT. Its translation: CASSPARGWDTEAFF. Drawing the rest from reference TRBV2 and TRBJ1-1, the complete variable domain is EPEVTQTPSHQVTQMGQEVILRCVPISNHLYFYWYRQILGQKVEFLVSFYNNEISEKSEIFDDQFSVERPDGSNFTLKIRSTKLEDSAMYFCASSPARGWDTEAFFGQGTRLTVV.